Following are 32 T cell receptor beta chains from one sample sequenced in a study of OX40 agonist ivuxolimab in advanced cancers. The method was immunoSEQ multiplex PCR; TCRdb's version includes in-frame clones alone and lacks a portion of them. The table includes fewer than 70,000 clones, around 85% detected once. The input for sequencing was CD4+ or CD8+ T cells sorted from blood, taken in a trial of the OX40 agonist ivuxolimab. These receptors originate from an adult with an advanced solid tumor such as melanoma, head and neck, liver or kidney cancer.

This chain connects TRBV21-1 to TRBJ1-3. TRBV21-1 constitutes a pseudogene. There are 13 residues in the CDR3. CDR3 bases: TGTGCCGGCGGTGGGGGGCCTGGAAACACCATATATTTT. It is translated as CAGGGGPGNTIYF.

The chain recombines TRBV15 with TRBJ2-2; weak D call: TRBD1 (6 bases). Germline CDR1 reads LNHNV; CDR2 reads YYDKDF (reference sequence). The CDR3 runs 16 residues. Trimming removed 0 bases at V and 0 bases at J, with 8 bases between. The CDR3 coding sequence is TGTGCCACCAGCAGAGATTGGACAGCGAACACCGGGGAGCTGTTTTTT. This translates into CATSRDWTANTGELFF.

This chain connects TRBV27 to TRBJ1-3; TRBD1 aligns across 7 bases. The V and J ends lost 8 bases and 4 bases, in that order; junction bases with no gene match: 5. Germline V gene sequence: CDR1 MNHEY, CDR2 SMNVEV (reference sequence). This CDR3 comprises 13 residues. The CDR3 is CASVQGVGNTIYF. The CDR3 DNA reads TGTGCCAGCGTCCAGGGGGTCGGAAACACCATATATTTT.

This clone has a single count. The chain couples TRBV27 to TRBJ1-2; possible D gene TRBD1, 6 bases. The CDR3 covers 12 residues. Germline CDR1 and CDR2: MNHEY and SMNVEV (reference sequence). Trimming left V 5 bases short and J 7 bases short, with 11 bases between. CDR3: CASSGQGRGYTF. CDR3 DNA sequence: TGTGCCAGCAGTGGTCAGGGGCGTGGCTACACCTTC.

CDR3 amino acids: CASSRDRGPSYEQYF. Written as DNA, the CDR3 is TGCGCCAGCAGCCGAGACAGGGGGCCCTCCTACGAGCAGTACTTC. This sequence joins TRBV4-1 and TRBJ2-7, with TRBD1 identical over 10 bases. This CDR3 is 15 amino acids long. The V segment lost 4 bases and the J segment 0 bases; nucleotides outside the gene matches: 3. The germline V gene has CDR1 MGHRA and CDR2 YSYEKL.

In this sample, this clone turned up a few times. The rearrangement joins TRBV30 to TRBJ1-1; D unclear. Germline CDR1 reads GTSNPN; CDR2 reads SVGIG (reference sequence). The CDR3 runs to 12 residues. V dropped 0 bases and J dropped 7 bases, with 9 bases sitting between them. The CDR3 DNA reads TGTGCCTGGAGTGTCTTTAAAGGTGAAGCTTTCTTT. Amino acid sequence: CAWSVFKGEAFF.

The chain carries TRBV19 and TRBJ1-1; possible D gene TRBD1, 6 bases. The germline CDR1 and CDR2 sequences are LNHDA and SQIVND (reference sequence). CDR3 length equals 14 residues. V lost 5 bases and J 5 bases, leaving 15 bases between the germline ends. As DNA, the CDR3 is TGTGCCAGTAGTGTCCGGGAGGGGGGAACTGAAGCTTTCTTT. Translating it yields CASSVREGGTEAFF.

The chain has TRBV7-2 and TRBJ2-3; D ambiguous. CDR1 is SGHTA, CDR2 FQGNSA, per germline. There are 14 residues in the CDR3. V was clipped by 3 bases and J by 5 bases, with 12 bases between them. CDR3: CASSFGQRRDTQYF. The CDR3, as DNA: TGTGCCAGCAGCTTCGGGCAGAGGAGAGATACGCAGTATTTT.

The genes are TRBV7-6 and TRBJ2-1, with a tentative D call TRBD2 (6 bases). Per germline, CDR1 SGHVS and CDR2 FNYEAQ. The CDR3 length is 15 residues. V lost 5 bases and J 6 bases, leaving 17 bases between the germline ends. The CDR3 reads CASSPEGGTFNEQFF. CDR3 in DNA: TGTGCCAGCAGCCCCGAAGGCGGGACCTTCAATGAGCAGTTCTTC.

About this clone: A read error may explain this, as a much larger clone is one base away. The J gene is TRBJ1-2, the V gene TRBV11-3; 7 bases are shared with TRBD1. V lost 5 bases and J lost 4; bases outside the gene matches: 4. The CDR3 is made up of 13 amino acids. The germline gives CDR1 SGHNT, CDR2 YENEEA. The CDR3 reads CASSPQGTYGYTF. DNA for the CDR3: TGTGCCAGCAGCCCACAGGGGACCTATGGCTACACCTTC.

The rearrangement joins TRBV9 to TRBJ2-5, with 10 bases fitting TRBD2. The V segment lost 0 bases and the J segment 5 bases; nucleotides outside the gene matches: 10. The CDR3 covers 17 residues. Germline V CDR1 and CDR2: SGDLS, YYNGEE. Here the CDR3 reads CASSVGASGSLGETQYF. In DNA, the CDR3 is TGTGCCAGCAGCGTAGGGGCTAGCGGGAGCCTGGGGGAGACCCAGTACTTC.

This rearrangement joins TRBV18 to TRBJ1-1; D is possibly TRBD1 (5 bases). Germline V gives CDR1 KGHSH, CDR2 LQKENI. This CDR3 region has 13 residues. Trimming removed 3 bases at V and 5 bases at J, with 10 bases between. CDR3 nucleotides: TGTGCCAGCTCACCGATCAGGGAAACTGAAGCTTTCTTT. Translated, it gives CASSPIRETEAFF.

J is TRBJ1-5 and V is TRBV30; D gene unclear. CDR3 length: 14 amino acids. Germline CDR1 reads GTSNPN; CDR2 reads SVGIG (reference sequence). V was cut by 0 bases and J by 7 bases, with 13 bases left in between. CDR3 DNA: TGTGCCTGGAGTGTACTCCAGGCAGTCCAGCCCCAGCATTTT. Amino acids: CAWSVLQAVQPQHF.

V and J are TRBV18 and TRBJ2-2; D unclear. V was trimmed by 3 bases and J by 5 bases, leaving 7 bases between them. Germline CDR1 is KGHSH and CDR2 is LQKENI. CDR3 size: 13 residues. The CDR3 DNA reads TGTGCCAGCTCACCCGGCCCAACCGGGGAGCTGTTTTTT. Its translation: CASSPGPTGELFF.

The chain employs TRBV18 and TRBJ2-7; a weak D match, TRBD2 (5 bases). The CDR3 consists of 14 residues. Germline CDR1 reads KGHSH; CDR2 reads LQKENI. V gave up 4 bases and J gave up 2 bases, with 12 bases separating them. CDR3 bases: TGTGCCAGCTCACTCCGGACTGACGCCTACGAGCAGTACTTC. Protein product: CASSLRTDAYEQYF.

This rearrangement joins TRBV7-9 to TRBJ2-1; weak D call: TRBD2 (6 bases). Germline-derived CDR1 and CDR2 are SEHNR and FQNEAQ (reference sequence). The CDR3 length is 13 residues. Trimming cost V 5 bases and J 7 bases, with 12 bases left between them. CDR3 coding DNA: TGTGCCAGCAGCCTCGGAGGGGCGAATGAGCAGTTCTTC. It translates to CASSLGGANEQFF. Supplemented by reference TRBV7-9 and TRBJ2-1, the full variable domain reads DTGVSQNPRHKITKRGQNVTFRCDPISEHNRLYWYRQTLGQGPEFLTYFQNEAQLEKSRLLSDRFSAERPKGSFSTLEIQRTEQGDSAMYLCASSLGGANEQFFGPGTRLTVL.

This chain uses TRBV28 with TRBJ2-7; D not certain. Between the trimmed V and J ends, which lost 2 bases and 6 bases, there was a span of 11 bases. This CDR3 is 13 amino acids long. CDR1 is MDHEN, CDR2 SYDVKM, per germline. The CDR3 loop is CASSLPVGGEQYF. As DNA, the CDR3 is TGTGCCAGCAGTTTACCCGTCGGTGGCGAGCAGTACTTC.

CDR3 coding DNA: TGTGCTAGTGGTTTGGCCGGTATTAATGAGCAGTTCTTC. It encodes CASGLAGINEQFF. The chain combines TRBV12-5 with TRBJ2-1; D is ambiguous. This CDR3 spans 13 amino acids. The germline CDR1 and CDR2 sequences are LGHNT and FRNRAP. The V end was cut by 1 base, the J end by 7 bases, with 8 bases between.

The rearrangement links TRBV4-3 to TRBJ2-2; D gene unclear. The CDR3 is made up of 15 amino acids. Trimming shortened V by 2 bases and J by 1 base, and 8 bases separated the two germline ends. Germline V gene lookup returns CDR1 LGHNA and CDR2 YSLEER. CDR3 in amino acids: CASSQSGLNTGELFF. The CDR3 DNA follows: TGCGCCAGCAGCCAATCCGGCCTGAACACCGGGGAGCTGTTTTTT.

The chain couples TRBV11-2 to TRBJ2-7; D remains unclear. V lost 5 bases, J lost 2 bases, and 7 bases lay in between. This CDR3 is 12 amino acids long. The germline V gene encodes CDR1 SGHAT and CDR2 FQNNGV. The CDR3 spells CASSTNPYEQYF. In nucleotides, the CDR3 is TGTGCCAGCAGCACTAACCCCTACGAGCAGTACTTC.

The rearrangement uses TRBV19 and TRBJ2-7; no reliable D call. Germline-derived CDR1 and CDR2 are LNHDA and SQIVND (reference sequence). V was cut by 7 bases and J by 0 bases, with 13 bases left in between. The CDR3 consists of 14 residues. CDR3 residues: CASNSRLSSYEQYF. In nucleotides, the CDR3 is TGTGCCAGTAATTCCAGGCTGAGCTCCTACGAGCAGTACTTC.

CDR3 nucleotide sequence: TGTGCCACCAGCAGAGATCGGGGTGCCTACGAGCAGTACTTC. Amino acids: CATSRDRGAYEQYF. V is TRBV15 and J is TRBJ2-7, with D possibly being TRBD2 (5 bases). The CDR3 covers 14 residues. The V end was cut by 0 bases, the J end by 2 bases, with 8 bases between. The germline CDR1 and CDR2 sequences are LNHNV and YYDKDF (reference sequence).

The V and J genes are TRBV9 and TRBJ1-6; TRBD1 matches 8 bases. This CDR3 has 15 amino acids. The germline V gene encodes CDR1 SGDLS and CDR2 YYNGEE. The ends lost 0 bases at V and 9 bases at J; junction bases unmatched: 5. This CDR3 reads CASSVDAGGFSPLHF. The CDR3 bases are TGTGCCAGCAGCGTAGACGCAGGGGGCTTTTCACCCCTCCACTTT.

The V and J genes are TRBV27 and TRBJ1-2, with 9 positions matching TRBD1. V lost 2 bases and J lost 2; bases outside the gene matches: 6. Germline values: CDR1 MNHEY, CDR2 SMNVEV (reference sequence). The length of the CDR3 is 16 residues. CDR3 residues: CASSLHRGLPNYGYTF. DNA of the CDR3: TGTGCCAGCAGTTTACACAGGGGGCTCCCAAACTATGGCTACACCTTC.

V is TRBV30 and J is TRBJ1-1, with D maybe TRBD1 (5 bases). Germline CDR1 is GTSNPN and CDR2 is SVGIG (reference sequence). The CDR3 sequence is 16 residues long. The germline V and J ends were trimmed by 1 base and 5 bases, with 20 bases remaining between them. The CDR3 loop is CAWSGRLGRGGTEAFF. For the CDR3, the DNA is TGTGCCTGGAGTGGGAGATTGGGCCGTGGGGGGACTGAAGCTTTCTTT.

This chain uses TRBV6-5 with TRBJ2-3, with D perhaps matching TRBD1 or TRBD2 (5 bases each). From germline, CDR1 is MNHEY and CDR2 SVGAGI. Trimming left V 5 bases short and J 6 bases short, with 15 bases between. The CDR3 sequence is 14 residues long. Here the CDR3 DNA reads TGTGCCAGCAGTCAATTCCTTTGGGGGGATACGCAGTATTTT. This translates into CASSQFLWGDTQYF.

V usage is TRBV27 and J usage is TRBJ1-5; D gene unclear. V lost 3 bases to trimming and J lost 2 bases, with 5 bases between them. The CDR3 is made up of 13 amino acids. Germline-derived CDR1 and CDR2 are MNHEY and SMNVEV (reference sequence). CDR3 coding DNA: TGTGCCAGCAGTTTGTGGGGCAATCAGCCCCAGCATTTT. Translation: CASSLWGNQPQHF.

This sequence joins TRBV7-2 and TRBJ2-7, with no clear D. Germline assignment: CDR1 SGHTA and CDR2 FQGNSA. CDR3 length: 15 amino acids. Deletions cut 3 bases from V and 0 bases from J, with 12 bases between. In nucleotides, the CDR3 is TGTGCCAGCAGCTTTTCCAAGGGTAGCTCCTACGAGCAGTACTTC. This encodes CASSFSKGSSYEQYF.

The J gene is TRBJ2-2, the V gene TRBV2; D is ambiguous. The CDR3 totals 18 residues. Germline assignment: CDR1 SNHLY and CDR2 FYNNEI. V lost 4 bases and J 0 bases, leaving 18 bases between the germline ends. CDR3 loop: CASSGSRERPSNTGELFF. DNA for the CDR3: TGTGCCAGCAGTGGATCAAGGGAAAGGCCTTCGAACACCGGGGAGCTGTTTTTT.

The chain joins TRBV7-2 to TRBJ2-1; no clear D. V shed 5 bases and J shed 7 bases, with 12 bases lying between them. Germline lookup yields CDR1 SGHTA and CDR2 FQGNSA. There are 13 residues in the CDR3. CDR3 amino acids: CASSITQYNEQFF. In DNA, the CDR3 is TGTGCCAGCAGCATAACCCAATATAATGAGCAGTTCTTC.

V gene TRBV2 combines with J gene TRBJ2-7; TRBD1 might be the D (5 bases). V gave up 7 bases and J gave up 4 bases, with 14 bases separating them. Germline CDR1 reads SNHLY; CDR2 reads FYNNEI. This CDR3 is built from 13 residues. In DNA, the CDR3 is TGTGCCAGCATAGCAGGGCTCTCGTACGAGCAGTACTTC. Amino acid sequence: CASIAGLSYEQYF. The full variable domain, with the rest looked up from reference TRBV2 and TRBJ2-7, is EPEVTQTPSHQVTQMGQEVILRCVPISNHLYFYWYRQILGQKVEFLVSFYNNEISEKSEIFDDQFSVERPDGSNFTLKIRSTKLEDSAMYFCASIAGLSYEQYFGPGTRLTVT.

The sample holds one count of this clone. This chain uses TRBV6-1 with TRBJ2-3; no definite D call. There are 11 residues in the CDR3. CDR1 and CDR2 (germline): MNHNS, SASEGT. V gave up 11 bases and J gave up 8 bases, with 14 bases separating them. The CDR3 region is CAVSRASTQYF. CDR3 DNA: TGTGCCGTCTCCCGAGCGAGTACGCAGTATTTT.